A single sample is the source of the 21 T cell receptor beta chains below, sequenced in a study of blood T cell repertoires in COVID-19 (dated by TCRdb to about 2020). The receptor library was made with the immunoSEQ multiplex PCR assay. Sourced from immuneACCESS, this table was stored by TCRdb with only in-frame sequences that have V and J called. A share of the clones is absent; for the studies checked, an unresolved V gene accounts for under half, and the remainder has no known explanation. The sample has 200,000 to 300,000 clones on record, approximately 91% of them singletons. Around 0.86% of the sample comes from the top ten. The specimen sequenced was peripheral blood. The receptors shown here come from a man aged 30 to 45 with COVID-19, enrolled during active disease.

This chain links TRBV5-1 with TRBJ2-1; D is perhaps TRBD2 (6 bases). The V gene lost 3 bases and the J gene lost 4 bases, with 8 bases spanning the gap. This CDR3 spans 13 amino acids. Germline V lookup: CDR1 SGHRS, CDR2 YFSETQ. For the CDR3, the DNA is TGCGCCAGCAGCTGGAGGGATTACAATGAGCAGTTCTTC. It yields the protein CASSWRDYNEQFF.

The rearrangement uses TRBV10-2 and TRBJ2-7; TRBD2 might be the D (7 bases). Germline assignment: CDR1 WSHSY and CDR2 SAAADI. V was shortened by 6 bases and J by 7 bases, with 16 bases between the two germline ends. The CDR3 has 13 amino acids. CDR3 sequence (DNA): TGCGCCAGCAGCCAGGGGAGGGTGGGGGAGCAGTACTTC. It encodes CASSQGRVGEQYF.

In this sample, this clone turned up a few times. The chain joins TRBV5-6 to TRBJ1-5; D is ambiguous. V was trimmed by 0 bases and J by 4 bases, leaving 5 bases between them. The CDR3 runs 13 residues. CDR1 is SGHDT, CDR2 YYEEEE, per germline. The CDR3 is CASSLAGNQPQHF. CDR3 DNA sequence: TGTGCCAGCAGCTTGGCCGGTAATCAGCCCCAGCATTTT.

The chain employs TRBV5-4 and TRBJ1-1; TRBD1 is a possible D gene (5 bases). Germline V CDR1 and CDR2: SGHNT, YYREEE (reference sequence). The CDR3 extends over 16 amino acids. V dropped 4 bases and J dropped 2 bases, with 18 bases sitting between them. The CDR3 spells CASSPGGGQGNTEAFF. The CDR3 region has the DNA TGTGCCAGCAGCCCCGGTGGTGGGCAGGGTAACACTGAAGCTTTCTTT.

The CDR3 DNA is TGTGCCAGCAGTGACGAGAATCAGCCCCAGCATTTT. Translation: CASSDENQPQHF. This rearrangement joins TRBV6-1 to TRBJ1-5, with D uncertain. CDR3 length: 12 amino acids. The germline V gene encodes CDR1 MNHNS and CDR2 SASEGT. Deletions cut 3 bases from V and 4 bases from J, with 4 bases between.

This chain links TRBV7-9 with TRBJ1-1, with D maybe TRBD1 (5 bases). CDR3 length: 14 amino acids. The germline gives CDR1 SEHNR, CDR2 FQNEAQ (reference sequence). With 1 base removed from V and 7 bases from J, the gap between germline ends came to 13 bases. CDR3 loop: CASSLGTGDFEAFF. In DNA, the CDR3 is TGTGCCAGCAGCTTAGGGACGGGGGACTTTGAAGCTTTCTTT.

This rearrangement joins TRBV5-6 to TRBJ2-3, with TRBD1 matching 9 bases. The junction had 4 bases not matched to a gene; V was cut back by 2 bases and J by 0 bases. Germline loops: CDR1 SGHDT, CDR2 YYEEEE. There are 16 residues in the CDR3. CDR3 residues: CASSFPGQGSTDTQYF. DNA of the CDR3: TGTGCCAGCAGCTTTCCTGGACAGGGGAGCACAGATACGCAGTATTTT. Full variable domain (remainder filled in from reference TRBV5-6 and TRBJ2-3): DAGVTQSPTHLIKTRGQQVTLRCSPKSGHDTVSWYQQALGQGPQFIFQYYEEEERQRGNFPDRFSGHQFPNYSSELNVNALLLGDSALYLCASSFPGQGSTDTQYFGPGTRLTVL.

The DNA of the CDR3 is TGTGCCAGCAGGTCGAACCTAGACACCATATATTTT. Protein product: CASRSNLDTIYF. This chain links TRBV6-5 with TRBJ1-3; D is uncertain. V lost 6 bases to trimming and J lost 8 bases, with 11 bases between them. The CDR3 is made up of 12 amino acids. CDR1 MNHEY and CDR2 SVGAGI come from the germline V gene.

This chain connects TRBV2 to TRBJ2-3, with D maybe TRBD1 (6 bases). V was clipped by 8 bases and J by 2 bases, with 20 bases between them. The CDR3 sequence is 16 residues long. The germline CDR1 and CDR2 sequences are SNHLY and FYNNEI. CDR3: CASGGEVKGVTDTQYF. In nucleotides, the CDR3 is TGTGCCAGCGGGGGCGAAGTTAAGGGTGTCACAGATACGCAGTATTTT.

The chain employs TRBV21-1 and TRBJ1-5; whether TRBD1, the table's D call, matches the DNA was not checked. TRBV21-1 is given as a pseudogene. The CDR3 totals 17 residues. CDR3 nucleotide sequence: TGTGCCAGCAGCAAAGTCGTGGACAGGGGGCTTTGTCAGCCCCAGCATTTT. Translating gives CASSKVVDRGLCQPQHF.

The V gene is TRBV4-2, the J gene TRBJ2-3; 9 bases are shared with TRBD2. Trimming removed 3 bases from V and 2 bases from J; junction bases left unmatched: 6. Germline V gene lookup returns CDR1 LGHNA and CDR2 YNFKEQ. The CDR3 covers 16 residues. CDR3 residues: CASSQALAGATDTQYF. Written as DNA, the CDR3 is TGTGCCAGCAGCCAGGCCTTAGCGGGGGCCACAGATACGCAGTATTTT.

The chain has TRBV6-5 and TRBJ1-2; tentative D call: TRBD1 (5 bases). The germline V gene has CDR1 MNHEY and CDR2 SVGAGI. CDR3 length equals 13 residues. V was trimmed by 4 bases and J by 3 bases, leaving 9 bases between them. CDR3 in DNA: TGTGCCAGCAGTTGGACATACCACTATGGCTACACCTTC. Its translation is CASSWTYHYGYTF.

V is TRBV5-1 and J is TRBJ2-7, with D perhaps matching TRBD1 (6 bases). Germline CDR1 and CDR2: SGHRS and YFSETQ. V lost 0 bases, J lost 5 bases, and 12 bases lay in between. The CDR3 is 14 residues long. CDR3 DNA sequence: TGCGCCAGCAGCTTGGACCCCAGGGGCGACGAGCAGTACTTC. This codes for CASSLDPRGDEQYF. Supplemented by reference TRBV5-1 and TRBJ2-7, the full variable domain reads KAGVTQTPRYLIKTRGQQVTLSCSPISGHRSVSWYQQTPGQGLQFLFEYFSETQRNKGNFPGRFSGRQFSNSRSEMNVSTLELGDSALYLCASSLDPRGDEQYFGPGTRLTVT.

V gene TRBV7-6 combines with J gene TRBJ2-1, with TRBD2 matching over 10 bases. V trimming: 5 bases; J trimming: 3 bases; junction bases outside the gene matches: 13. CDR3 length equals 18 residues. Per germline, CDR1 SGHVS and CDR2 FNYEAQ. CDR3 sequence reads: CASSDGVSGGAGYNEQFF. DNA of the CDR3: TGTGCCAGCAGCGACGGGGTGAGCGGGGGGGCCGGCTACAATGAGCAGTTCTTC.

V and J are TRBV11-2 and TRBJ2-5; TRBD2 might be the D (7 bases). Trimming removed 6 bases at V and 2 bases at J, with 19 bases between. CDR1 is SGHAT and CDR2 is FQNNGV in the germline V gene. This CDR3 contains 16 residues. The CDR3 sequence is CASSSGSGGVQETQYF. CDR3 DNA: TGTGCCAGCAGTTCAGGCTCGGGGGGCGTGCAAGAGACCCAGTACTTC. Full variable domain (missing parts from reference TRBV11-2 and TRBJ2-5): EAGVAQSPRYKIIEKRQSVAFWCNPISGHATLYWYQQILGQGPKLLIQFQNNGVVDDSQLPKDRFSAERLKGVDSTLKIQPAKLEDSAVYLCASSSGSGGVQETQYFGPGTRLLVL.

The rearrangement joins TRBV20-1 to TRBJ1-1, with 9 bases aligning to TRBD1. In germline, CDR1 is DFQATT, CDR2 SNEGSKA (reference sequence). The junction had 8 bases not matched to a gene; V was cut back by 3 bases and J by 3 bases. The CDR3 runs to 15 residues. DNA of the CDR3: TGCAGTGCTAGTACAGGGGGCGCTTGGGACACTGAAGCTTTCTTT. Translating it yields CSASTGGAWDTEAFF.

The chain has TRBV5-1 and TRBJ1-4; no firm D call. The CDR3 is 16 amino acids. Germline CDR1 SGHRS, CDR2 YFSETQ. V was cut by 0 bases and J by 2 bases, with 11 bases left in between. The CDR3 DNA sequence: TGCGCCAGCAGCTTGGTCCCCACAGCCACTAATGAAAAACTGTTTTTT. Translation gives CASSLVPTATNEKLFF.

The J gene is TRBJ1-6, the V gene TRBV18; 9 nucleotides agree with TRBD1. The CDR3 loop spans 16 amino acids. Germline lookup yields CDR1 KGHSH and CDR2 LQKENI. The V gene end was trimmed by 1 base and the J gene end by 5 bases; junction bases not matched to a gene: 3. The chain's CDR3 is CASSPQGTGNNSPLHF. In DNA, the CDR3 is TGTGCCAGCTCACCACAGGGGACAGGGAATAATTCACCCCTCCACTTT.

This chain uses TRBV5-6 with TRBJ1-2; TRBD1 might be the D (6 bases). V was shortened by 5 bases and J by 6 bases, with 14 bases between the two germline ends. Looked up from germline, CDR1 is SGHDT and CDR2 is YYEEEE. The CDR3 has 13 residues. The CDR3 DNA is TGTGCCAGCAGACCGCAGGGGACGGATGGCTACACCTTC. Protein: CASRPQGTDGYTF.

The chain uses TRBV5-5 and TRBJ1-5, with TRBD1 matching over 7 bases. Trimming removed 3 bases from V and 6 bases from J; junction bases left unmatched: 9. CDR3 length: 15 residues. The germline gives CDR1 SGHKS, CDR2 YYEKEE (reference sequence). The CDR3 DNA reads TGTGCCAGCAGCTCTGGGACAGCGGGGGGTCAGCCCCAGCATTTT. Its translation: CASSSGTAGGQPQHF.

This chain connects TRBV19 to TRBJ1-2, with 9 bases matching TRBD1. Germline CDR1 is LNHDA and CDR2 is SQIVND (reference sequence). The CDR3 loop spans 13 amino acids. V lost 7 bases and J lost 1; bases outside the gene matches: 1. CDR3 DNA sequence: TGTGCCAGTAACAGGGGGCTTAACTATGGCTACACCTTC. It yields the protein CASNRGLNYGYTF.